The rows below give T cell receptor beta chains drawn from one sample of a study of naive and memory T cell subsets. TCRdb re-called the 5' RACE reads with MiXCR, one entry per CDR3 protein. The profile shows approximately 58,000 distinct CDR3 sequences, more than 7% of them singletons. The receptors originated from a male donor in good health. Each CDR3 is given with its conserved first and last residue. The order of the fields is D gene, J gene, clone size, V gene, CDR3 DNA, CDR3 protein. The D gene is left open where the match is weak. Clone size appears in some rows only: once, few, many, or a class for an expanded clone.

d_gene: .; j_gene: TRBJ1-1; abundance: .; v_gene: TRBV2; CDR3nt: TGTGCCAGCAGTCAACAGGGCCCAAACACTGAAGCTTTCTTT; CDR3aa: CASSQQGPNTEAFF
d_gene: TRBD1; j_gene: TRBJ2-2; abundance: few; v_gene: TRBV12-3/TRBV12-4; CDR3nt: TGTGCCAGCAGTCTCCGGACAGGGGGCTTTGGCACCGGGGAGCTGTTTTTT; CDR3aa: CASSLRTGGFGTGELFF
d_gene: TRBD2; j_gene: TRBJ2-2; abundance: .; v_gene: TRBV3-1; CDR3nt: TGTGCCAGCAGCCTTACAGGACTAGCGGGGAACCCTGGCGGGGAGCTGTTTTTT; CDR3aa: CASSLTGLAGNPGGELFF
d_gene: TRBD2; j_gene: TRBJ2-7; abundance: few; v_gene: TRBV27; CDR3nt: TGTGCCAGCAGTAGCGGGGCCTCCTACGAGCAGTACTTC; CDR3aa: CASSSGASYEQYF
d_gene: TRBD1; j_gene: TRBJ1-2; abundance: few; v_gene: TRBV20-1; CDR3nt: TGCAGTGCTAGCGCCAGGGGGGGTTATGGCTACACCTTC; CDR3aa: CSASARGGYGYTF
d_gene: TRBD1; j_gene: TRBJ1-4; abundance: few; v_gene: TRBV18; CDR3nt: TGTGCCAGCTCACCGGGACAGGGGCTTGCAACTAATGAAAAACTGTTTTTT; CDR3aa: CASSPGQGLATNEKLFF
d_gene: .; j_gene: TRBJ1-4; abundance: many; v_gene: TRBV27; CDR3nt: TGTGCCAGCAGTCTTCGGACCCTCCTGGAAAAACTGTTTTTT; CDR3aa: CASSLRTLLEKLFF
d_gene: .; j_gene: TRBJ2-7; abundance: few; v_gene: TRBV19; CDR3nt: TGTGCCAGTAGTCACCTGAAGACAGGCCGATCCTACGAGCAGTACTTC; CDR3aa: CASSHLKTGRSYEQYF
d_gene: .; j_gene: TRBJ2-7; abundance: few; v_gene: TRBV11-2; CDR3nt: TGTGCCAGCAGCTTAGGACCTAGCTCCTACGAGCAGTACTTC; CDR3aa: CASSLGPSSYEQYF
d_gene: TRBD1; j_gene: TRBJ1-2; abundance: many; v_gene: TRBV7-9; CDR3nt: TGTGCCAGCAGCCCCGGGACAGGGCTTGGCTACACCTTC; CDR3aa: CASSPGTGLGYTF
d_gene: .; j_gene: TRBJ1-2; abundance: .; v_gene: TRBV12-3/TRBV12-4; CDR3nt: TGTGCCAGCAGTTCGACCGGGAGTCACTATGGCTACACCTTC; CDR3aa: CASSSTGSHYGYTF
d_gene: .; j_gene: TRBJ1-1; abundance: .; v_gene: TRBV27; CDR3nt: TGTGCCAGCAGTTTTGCACAGAACACTGAAGCTTTCTTT; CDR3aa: CASSFAQNTEAFF
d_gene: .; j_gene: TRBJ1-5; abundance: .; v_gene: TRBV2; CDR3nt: TGTGCCAGCAGTGAAGTATCGTGGTGGCCCCAGCATTTT; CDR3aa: CASSEVSWWPQHF
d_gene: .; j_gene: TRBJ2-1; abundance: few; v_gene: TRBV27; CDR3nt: TGTGCCAGCAGTTTAAAAAGGGCCCAAGGCAATGAGCAGTTCTTC; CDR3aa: CASSLKRAQGNEQFF
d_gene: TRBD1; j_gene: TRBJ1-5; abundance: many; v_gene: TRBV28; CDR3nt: TGTGCCAGCAGTTCGGACAGGGCCCAGCATTTT; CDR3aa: CASSSDRAQHF
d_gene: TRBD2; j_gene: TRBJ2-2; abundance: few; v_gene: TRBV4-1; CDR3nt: TGCGCCAGCAGCCAAGACCGGACTAGCGGGGTGACCGGGGAGCTGTTTTTT; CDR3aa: CASSQDRTSGVTGELFF
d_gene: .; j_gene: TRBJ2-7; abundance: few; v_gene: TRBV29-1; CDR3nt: TGCAGCGTGGCCGCTTTCGGCAGACCCGACTACGAGCAGTACTTC; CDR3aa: CSVAAFGRPDYEQYF
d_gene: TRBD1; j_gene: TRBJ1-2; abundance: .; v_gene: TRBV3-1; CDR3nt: TGTGCCAGCAGCCCCTGGGACAGGGGGATCCCCTATGGCTACACCTTC; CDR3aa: CASSPWDRGIPYGYTF
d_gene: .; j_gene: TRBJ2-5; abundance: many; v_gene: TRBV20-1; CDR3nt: TGCAGTGCTTGGCATCAAGAGACCCAGTACTTC; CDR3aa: CSAWHQETQYF
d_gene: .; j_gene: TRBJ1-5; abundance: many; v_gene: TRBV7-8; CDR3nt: TGTGCCAGCAGCTTAGGGGGGCCTCAGCCCCAGCATTTT; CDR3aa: CASSLGGPQPQHF
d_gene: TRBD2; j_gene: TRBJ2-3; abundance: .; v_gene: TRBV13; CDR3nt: TGTGCCAGCAGCCACCTCTTGGGAGGGCTCACAGATACGCAGTATTTT; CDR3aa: CASSHLLGGLTDTQYF
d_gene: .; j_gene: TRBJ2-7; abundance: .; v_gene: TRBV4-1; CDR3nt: TGCGCCAGCAGCCCGGACACCAGAAACTCCTACGAGCAGTACTTC; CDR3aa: CASSPDTRNSYEQYF
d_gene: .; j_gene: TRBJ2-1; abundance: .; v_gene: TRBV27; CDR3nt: TGTGCCAGCAGACTGGGCCCATACAATGAGCAGTTCTTC; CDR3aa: CASRLGPYNEQFF
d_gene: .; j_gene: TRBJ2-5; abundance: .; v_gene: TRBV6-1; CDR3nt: TGTGCCAGCAGTGAAAGCCGTGCGGGACCGTCCGCCCAGACCCAGTACTTC; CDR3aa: CASSESRAGPSAQTQYF
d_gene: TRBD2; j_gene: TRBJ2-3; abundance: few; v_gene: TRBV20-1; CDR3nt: TGCAGTGCTGTAACTAGCGGGAGGACAAGCACAGATACGCAGTATTTT; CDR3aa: CSAVTSGRTSTDTQYF
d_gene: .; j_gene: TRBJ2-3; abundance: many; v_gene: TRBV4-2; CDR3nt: TGTGCCAGCAGCCAAGAGGGGGATGGAGGTACGCAGTATTTT; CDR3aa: CASSQEGDGGTQYF
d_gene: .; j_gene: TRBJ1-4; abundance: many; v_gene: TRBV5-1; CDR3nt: TGCGCCAGCAGTTCCCGGGGAACTTCGGATGAAAAACTGTTTTTT; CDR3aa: CASSSRGTSDEKLFF
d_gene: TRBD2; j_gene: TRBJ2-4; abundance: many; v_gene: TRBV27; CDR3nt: TGTGCCAGCAGTCCAAGGACTAGCGGGAGGGCCGCGGGCAAAAACATTCAGTACTTC; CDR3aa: CASSPRTSGRAAGKNIQYF
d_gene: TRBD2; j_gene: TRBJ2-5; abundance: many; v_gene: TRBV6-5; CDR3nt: TGTGCCAGCAGGCACTATCCGACTAGCGGAAAAGAGACCCAGTACTTC; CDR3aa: CASRHYPTSGKETQYF
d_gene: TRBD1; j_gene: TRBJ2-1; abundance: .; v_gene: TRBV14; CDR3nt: TGTGCCAGCAGCCAAGAAATCGGCCCCCGCGGACAGGGGCGGTCCTACAATGAGCAGTTCTTC; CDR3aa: CASSQEIGPRGQGRSYNEQFF